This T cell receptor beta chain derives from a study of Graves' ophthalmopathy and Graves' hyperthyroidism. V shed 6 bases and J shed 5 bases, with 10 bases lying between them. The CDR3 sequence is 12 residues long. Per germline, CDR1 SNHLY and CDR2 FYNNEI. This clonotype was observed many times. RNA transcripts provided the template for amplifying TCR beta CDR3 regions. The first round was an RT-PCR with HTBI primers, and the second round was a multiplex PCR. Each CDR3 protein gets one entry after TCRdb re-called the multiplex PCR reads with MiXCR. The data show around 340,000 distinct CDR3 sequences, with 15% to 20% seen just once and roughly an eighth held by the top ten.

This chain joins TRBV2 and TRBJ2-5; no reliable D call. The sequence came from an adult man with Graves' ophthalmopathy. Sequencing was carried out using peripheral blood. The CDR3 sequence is CASRYGLETQYF. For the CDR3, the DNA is TGTGCCAGCAGATACGGATTGGAGACCCAGTACTTC.